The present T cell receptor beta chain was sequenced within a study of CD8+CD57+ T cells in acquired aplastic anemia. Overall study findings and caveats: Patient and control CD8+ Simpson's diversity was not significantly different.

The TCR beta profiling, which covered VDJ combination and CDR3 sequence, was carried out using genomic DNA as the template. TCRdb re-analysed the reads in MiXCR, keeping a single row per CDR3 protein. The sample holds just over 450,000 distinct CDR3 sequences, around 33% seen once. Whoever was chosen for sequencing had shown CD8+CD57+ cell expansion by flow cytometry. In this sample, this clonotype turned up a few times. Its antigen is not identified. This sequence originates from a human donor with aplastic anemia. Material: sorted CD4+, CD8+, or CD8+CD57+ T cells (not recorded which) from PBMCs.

The CDR3, as DNA: TGTGCCAGCAGGGTCAGCGGGGGGGTTGCAGATACGCAGTATTTT. It translates to CASRVSGGVADTQYF. V and J are TRBV2 and TRBJ2-3; the match to TRBD2 covers 10 bases. The CDR3 length is 15 residues. CDR1 and CDR2 (germline): SNHLY, FYNNEI. V shed 6 bases, J shed 4 bases, and the junction held 7 bases outside the gene matches.